A single sample is the source of the 7 T cell receptor beta chains below, sequenced in a study of blood T cell repertoires in COVID-19. Sequencing used immunoSEQ multiplex PCR; TCRdb keeps in-frame clones, though not all of them. Of around 80,000 clones in the sample, approximately 82% were seen once. Sequences were obtained from peripheral blood. The source is a human donor in a cohort sampled during active COVID-19.

This clone was observed a handful of times. This chain uses TRBV6-5 with TRBJ1-5, with 9 bases matching TRBD1. J was trimmed by 3 bases and V by 4 bases; bases with no gene match: 4. The V gene's germline CDR1 is MNHEY and CDR2 SVGAGI. This CDR3 has 15 amino acids. The CDR3 region has the DNA TGTGCCAGCAGTTCCCGACAGGGGGTCAATCAGCCCCAGCATTTT. Encoded protein: CASSSRQGVNQPQHF.

The gene calls are TRBV28 and TRBJ2-3; D is perhaps TRBD1 (5 bases). Trimming took off 3 bases at V and 7 bases at J, with 20 bases between the two ends. Per germline, CDR1 MDHEN and CDR2 SYDVKM. This CDR3 has 16 amino acids. CDR3 DNA: TGTGCCAGCAGTTTTTCCCACTCGACAGCTGGGAATACGCAGTATTTT. Translating gives CASSFSHSTAGNTQYF.

The chain is built from TRBV12-3 or TRBV12-4 and TRBJ2-1; possibly TRBD2 for D (6 bases). CDR3 length equals 13 residues. Trimming removed 7 bases from V and 10 bases from J, with 17 bases in between. The CDR3 here is CASTWTRRGEQFF. CDR3 DNA: TGTGCCAGCACCTGGACCAGGCGGGGCGAGCAGTTCTTC.

V is TRBV7-9 and J is TRBJ1-5; 7 bases are shared with TRBD1. V was clipped by 1 base and J by 1 base; unmatched bases: 10. CDR1 is SEHNR and CDR2 is FQNEAQ in the germline V gene (reference sequence). The CDR3 covers 18 residues. CDR3 sequence: CASSLVTPTGSSNQPQHF. Here the CDR3 DNA reads TGTGCCAGCAGCTTAGTAACCCCGACAGGGTCGAGCAATCAGCCCCAGCATTTT.

This clone has a handful of counts. V gene TRBV6-5 combines with J gene TRBJ1-1; 7 positions match TRBD1. J gave up 4 bases and V 0 bases, and 5 bases lay outside the gene matches. Germline CDR1 reads MNHEY; CDR2 reads SVGAGI. This CDR3 comprises 15 residues. DNA for the CDR3: TGTGCCAGCAGTTACTCGGGGCAGGGGGGCACTGAAGCTTTCTTT. It translates to CASSYSGQGGTEAFF.

This clone was counted once. The chain uses TRBV28 and TRBJ2-1; 7 bases are a match to TRBD1. With 6 bases clipped from V and 4 bases from J, the junction kept 9 bases outside the gene matches. Germline CDR1 and CDR2: MDHEN and SYDVKM. CDR3 size: 15 residues. In nucleotides, the CDR3 is TGTGCCAGCAGCAGCCGGGACAGAAGTTACAATGAGCAGTTCTTC. Translated, it gives CASSSRDRSYNEQFF.

This clone is a singleton in its sample. The chain employs TRBV5-1 and TRBJ1-1; no clear D gene. CDR1 SGHRS and CDR2 YFSETQ come from the germline V gene. The ends were cut back, 7 bases at V and 1 base at J, with 11 bases in the middle. This CDR3 contains 13 residues. CDR3 nucleotides: TGCGCCAGCCGCGAAGCCTCGAACACTGAAGCTTTCTTT. Amino acids: CASREASNTEAFF.